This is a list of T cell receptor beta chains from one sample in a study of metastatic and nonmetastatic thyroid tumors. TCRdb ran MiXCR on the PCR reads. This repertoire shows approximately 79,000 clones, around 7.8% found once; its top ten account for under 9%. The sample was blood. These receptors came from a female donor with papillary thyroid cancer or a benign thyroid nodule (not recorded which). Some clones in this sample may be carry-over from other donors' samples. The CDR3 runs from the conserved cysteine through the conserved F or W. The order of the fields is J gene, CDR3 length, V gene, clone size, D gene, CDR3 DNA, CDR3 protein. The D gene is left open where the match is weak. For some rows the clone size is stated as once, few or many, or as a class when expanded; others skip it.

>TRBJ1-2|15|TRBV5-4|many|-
-
CASSIAFRGRYGYTF
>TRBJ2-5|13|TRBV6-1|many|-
TGTGCCAGCAGTGACGGACGGAGGGAGACCCAGTACTTC
CASSDGRRETQYF
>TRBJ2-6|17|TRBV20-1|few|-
TGCAGTGCTAGAGATGGGGGGTCAGGGGTTGGGGCCAACGTCCTGACTTTC
CSARDGGSGVGANVLTF
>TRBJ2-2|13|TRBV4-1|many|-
TGCGCCAGCAGCCAAGTTCGCATCGGGGAGCTGTTTTTT
CASSQVRIGELFF
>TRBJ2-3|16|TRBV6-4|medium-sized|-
TGTGCCAGCAGTGACTACTCGACAGCTAGCACAGATACGCAGTATTTT
CASSDYSTASTDTQYF
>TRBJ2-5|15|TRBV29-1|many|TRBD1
TGCAGCGGGTACAGGGGCCCAGGGTCCAAAGAGACCCAGTACTTC
CSGYRGPGSKETQYF
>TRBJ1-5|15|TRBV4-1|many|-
TGCGCCAGCAGCCAAGGCCAGGGGCACAGTCAGCCCCAGCATTTT
CASSQGQGHSQPQHF
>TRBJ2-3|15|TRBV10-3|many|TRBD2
TGTGCCATCAGTGACCGGGGGGGCTTTTCAGATACGCAGTATTTT
CAISDRGGFSDTQYF
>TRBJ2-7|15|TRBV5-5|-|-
TGTGCCAGCAGCTTGGACCCGGGGTCTGCCTACGAGCAGTACTTC
CASSLDPGSAYEQYF
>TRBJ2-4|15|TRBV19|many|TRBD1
TGTGCCAGTAGTATAGATCCGCAGGGGGCAAACATTCAGTACTTC
CASSIDPQGANIQYF
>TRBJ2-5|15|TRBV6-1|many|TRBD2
TGTGCCAGCAGTACCCGCACTTCGGGGGGATGGACCCAGTACTTC
CASSTRTSGGWTQYF
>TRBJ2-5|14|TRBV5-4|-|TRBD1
TGTGCCTACGGAGCAGGGGGCTTTAAAGAGACCCAGTACTTC
CAYGAGGFKETQYF
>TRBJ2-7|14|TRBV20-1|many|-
TGCAGTGCTAGAGGTGCGCGGGGCGGTTACGAGCAGTACTTC
CSARGARGGYEQYF
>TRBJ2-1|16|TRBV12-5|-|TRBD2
TGTGCTAGTGTTTGGCGGGGGGCCAGCTCCTACAATGAGCAGTTCTTC
CASVWRGASSYNEQFF
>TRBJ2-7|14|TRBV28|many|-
TGTGCCAGCAGTGGTCATGTCAGGGGTCCCGAGCAGTACTTC
CASSGHVRGPEQYF
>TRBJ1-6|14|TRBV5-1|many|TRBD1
TGCGCCAGCAGCTCGGGACAGTCTTATTCACCCCTCCACTTT
CASSSGQSYSPLHF
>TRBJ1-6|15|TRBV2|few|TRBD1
TGTGCCAGCAGGGGACAGGGAGACTATAATTCACCCCTCCACTTT
CASRGQGDYNSPLHF
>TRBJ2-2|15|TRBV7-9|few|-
TGTGCCAGCAGCCTATCGCAAGGTCAAACCGGGGAGCTGTTTTTT
CASSLSQGQTGELFF
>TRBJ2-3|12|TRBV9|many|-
TGTGCCAGCAGCGTAGGGTCAGATACGCAGTATTTT
CASSVGSDTQYF
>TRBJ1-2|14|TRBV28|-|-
TGTGCCAGCAGTTTGGAGGGGGGGAGGTATGGCTACACCTTC
CASSLEGGRYGYTF
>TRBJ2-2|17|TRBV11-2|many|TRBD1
TGTGCCAGCAGCTCCCGGGATTTGGGACAGGGGCACGGGGAGCTGTTTTTT
CASSSRDLGQGHGELFF
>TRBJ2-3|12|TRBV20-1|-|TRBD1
TGCAGTGCCCGCCCAGGGGGAGATACGCAGTATTTT
CSARPGGDTQYF
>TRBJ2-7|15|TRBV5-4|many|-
TGTGCCAGCAGCTTAGTGGTAGGTGGAAACTACGAGCAGTACTTC
CASSLVVGGNYEQYF
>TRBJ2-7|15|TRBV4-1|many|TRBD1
TGCGCCAGCAGCCAAGCGGGACAGGGTAACTACGAGCAGTACTTC
CASSQAGQGNYEQYF
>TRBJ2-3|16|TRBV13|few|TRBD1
TGTGCCAGCAGCCTCCGACAGGGGGGAGACACAGATACGCAGTATTTT
CASSLRQGGDTDTQYF
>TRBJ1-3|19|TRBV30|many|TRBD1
TGTGCCTGGAGTGTCATGCCGCCGGGACAGTATGTCTCTGGAAACACCATATATTTT
CAWSVMPPGQYVSGNTIYF
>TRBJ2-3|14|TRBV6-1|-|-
TGTGCCAGCAGTGCGATGGGGGAGGTAGATACGCAGTATTTT
CASSAMGEVDTQYF
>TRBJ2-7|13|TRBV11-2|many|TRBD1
TGTGCCAGCAGCTTAGATTACAGGGGCGAGCAGTACTTC
CASSLDYRGEQYF
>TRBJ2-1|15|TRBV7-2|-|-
TGTGCCAGCAGCTCGAGTGCGGGGGCTTACAATGAGCAGTTCTTC
CASSSSAGAYNEQFF
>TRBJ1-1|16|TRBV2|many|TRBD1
TGTGCCAGCAGTGGGGACAGGGAAAGATTTGGCACTGAAGCTTTCTTT
CASSGDRERFGTEAFF
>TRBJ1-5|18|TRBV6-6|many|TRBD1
TGTGCCAGCAGTTACACTAAACCCGGGACAGGGGGCGTTCAGCCCCAGCATTTT
CASSYTKPGTGGVQPQHF
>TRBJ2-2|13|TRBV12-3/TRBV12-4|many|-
TGTGCCAGCAGTCCCAGTAGTAACGGGGAGCTGTTTTTT
CASSPSSNGELFF
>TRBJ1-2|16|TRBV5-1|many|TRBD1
TGCGCCAGCAGCGGTGGACAGGGGGCCGGGCACTATGGCTACACCTTC
CASSGGQGAGHYGYTF
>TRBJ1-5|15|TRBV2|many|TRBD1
TGTGCCAGCAGTGATGGACAGGGTCCGAGTAGGCCCCAGCATTTT
CASSDGQGPSRPQHF
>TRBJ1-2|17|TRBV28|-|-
TGTGCCAGCGACCCGCTCCCCGGGAGAAAGATTTACTATGGCTACACCTTC
CASDPLPGRKIYYGYTF
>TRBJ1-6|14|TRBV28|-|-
TGTGCCAGCAGTTGGGTGGGGTATAGTTCACCCCTCCACTTT
CASSWVGYSSPLHF
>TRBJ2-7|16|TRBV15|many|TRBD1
TGTGCCACCAGCCTCCTGCCCGGGACAGGGTCGAGGGAGCAGTACTTC
CATSLLPGTGSREQYF
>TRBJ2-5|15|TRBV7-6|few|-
TGTGCCAGCAGCTTTGAACTAGCACCCCAAGAGACCCAGTACTTC
CASSFELAPQETQYF
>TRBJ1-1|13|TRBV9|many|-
TGTGCCAGCAGCGTAGCAGCCGGGGCTGAAGCTTTCTTT
CASSVAAGAEAFF
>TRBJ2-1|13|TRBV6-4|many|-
TGTGCCAGCAGTGACGGAGACTACAATGAGCAGTTCTTC
CASSDGDYNEQFF
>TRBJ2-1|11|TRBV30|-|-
TGTGCCTGGACCATAAACAATGAGCAGTTCTTC
CAWTINNEQFF
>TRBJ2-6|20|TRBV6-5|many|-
TGTGCCAGCAGTCGCAAGGGGAGGATTTCTCTAAGGTCTGGGGCCAACGTCCTGACTTTC
CASSRKGRISLRSGANVLTF
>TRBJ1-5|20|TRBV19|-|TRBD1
TGTGCCAGTAGTATAGATCCCTATGTCGGAGGGGGCGCGGGCAATCAGCCCCAGCATTTT
CASSIDPYVGGGAGNQPQHF
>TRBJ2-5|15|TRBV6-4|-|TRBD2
TGTGCCAGCAGTGACGGCCCGGGGGGGGAAGAGACCCAGTACTTC
CASSDGPGGEETQYF
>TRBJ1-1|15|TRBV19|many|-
TGTGCCAGTAGTATGCAGGGAAGAATGAACACTGAAGCTTTCTTT
CASSMQGRMNTEAFF
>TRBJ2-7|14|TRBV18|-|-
TGTGCCAGCTCACCGACACAGGGTTCCTACGAGCAGTACTTC
CASSPTQGSYEQYF
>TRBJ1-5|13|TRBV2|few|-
TGTGCCAGCAGTACACTCTACAATCAGCCCCGGCATTTT
CASSTLYNQPRHF
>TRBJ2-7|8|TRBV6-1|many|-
TGTGCCAATTTGGAGCAGTACTTC
CANLEQYF
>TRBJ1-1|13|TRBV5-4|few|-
TGTGCCAGCATCGACGACATTTACACTGAAGCTTTCTTT
CASIDDIYTEAFF
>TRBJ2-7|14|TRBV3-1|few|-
TGTGCCAGCAGCCAAGATCTGGTTTCCTACGAGCAGTACTTC
CASSQDLVSYEQYF
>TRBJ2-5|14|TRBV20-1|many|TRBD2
TGCAGTGGACGCGGGAGCGGGGGCATGGAGACCCAGTACTTC
CSGRGSGGMETQYF